This T cell receptor (beta chain) appears in the sequencing data of a study of CD8 T cells in ankylosing spondylitis. Regarding the study as a whole: Characteristic, it appeared, of ankylosing spondylitis blood was a TCR beta motif of eight or nine highly homologous variants. Clones linked to the disease showed a CD8+ phenotype. They occurred at relatively low frequencies in peripheral blood. Disease-linked clones were reportedly significantly enriched in matched ankylosing spondylitis synovial fluid. In the blood and synovial fluid of reactive arthritis, some motif variants had been previously reported.

This clonotype was counted ten times or more. Its antigen is not identified. From the 5' RACE reads, TCRdb called clonotypes with MiXCR, one entry per CDR3 protein. The sample includes about 64,000 distinct CDR3 sequences, 6.2% of them seen just once. Germline CDR1 SEHNR, CDR2 FQNEAQ (reference sequence). Trimming cost V 0 bases and J 6 bases, with 12 bases left between them. The CDR3 runs to 15 residues. The clonotype originates from a male donor with ankylosing spondylitis. The J gene is TRBJ2-1, the V gene TRBV7-9, with D uncertain. The sample comprised synovial fluid, either unsorted or a sorted T cell fraction (not recorded which). CDR3 bases: TGTGCCAGCAGCTTAGCTTGGCAGGCCATCAATGAGCAGTTCTTC. This translates into CASSLAWQAINEQFF.